The 17 T cell receptor beta chains presented below share a single source sample, sequenced in a study of OX40 agonist ivuxolimab in advanced cancers. Clones were read by immunoSEQ multiplex PCR, and TCRdb kept only the in-frame ones, dropping some. The sample shows more than 10,000 clones, about two thirds of them seen only once. The sequenced sample was CD4+ or CD8+ T cells sorted from blood, obtained in a trial of the OX40 agonist ivuxolimab. These receptors were collected from an adult with an advanced solid tumor such as melanoma, head and neck, liver or kidney cancer.

V is TRBV6-4 and J is TRBJ2-7, with TRBD2 identical over 10 bases. The CDR3 has 15 residues. In germline, CDR1 is MRHNA, CDR2 SNTAGT. Trimming cost V 3 bases and J 0 bases; bases outside gene matches: 2. CDR3 DNA sequence: TGTGCCAGCAGTGAGGTAGCGGGAGGCTCCTACGAGCAGTACTTC. It specifies CASSEVAGGSYEQYF.

This clone is large by share. The chain is built from TRBV15 and TRBJ2-1; TRBD2 matches at 8 bases. The CDR3 runs 15 residues. CDR1 and CDR2 from the germline V gene are LNHNV and YYDKDF (reference sequence). The V and J ends lost 0 bases and 8 bases, in that order; junction bases with no gene match: 6. CDR3 sequence: CATSREAGAGDEQFF. CDR3 coding DNA: TGTGCCACCAGCAGAGAAGCGGGAGCGGGGGATGAGCAGTTCTTC.

This sequence joins TRBV4-1 and TRBJ2-2, with D unclear. The CDR3 is made up of 16 amino acids. V was shortened by 0 bases and J by 5 bases, with 13 bases between the two germline ends. Germline CDR1 is MGHRA and CDR2 is YSYEKL. The CDR3 DNA follows: TGCGCCAGCAGCCAAGAAGTAGGCAGGCTAACCGGGGAGCTGTTTTTT. As protein: CASSQEVGRLTGELFF.

This clone was seen only a few times. The V call is TRBV13, the J call TRBJ2-2, with D uncertain. This CDR3 region has 12 residues. The germline V gene has CDR1 PRHDT and CDR2 FYEKMQ (reference sequence). V was clipped by 1 base and J by 3 bases, with 0 bases between them. CDR3 bases: TGTGCCAGCAGCTTAGACACCGGGGAGCTGTTTTTT. This sequence encodes CASSLDTGELFF.

This clone was detected many times. The rearrangement uses TRBV4-1 and TRBJ1-2; D is uncertain. The CDR3 sequence is 15 residues long. V was trimmed by 0 bases and J by 4 bases, leaving 12 bases between them. Germline CDR1 is MGHRA and CDR2 is YSYEKL. CDR3 nucleotides: TGCGCCAGCAGCCAAGACTCCGCGTGGATCTATGGCTACACCTTC. Its translation is CASSQDSAWIYGYTF.

This clone showed up just once. The genes are TRBV7-2 and TRBJ2-2, with D possibly being TRBD1 (5 bases). The CDR3 runs to 14 residues. CDR1 is SGHTA, CDR2 FQGNSA, per germline. With 7 bases removed from V and 3 bases from J, the gap between germline ends came to 12 bases. The CDR3 sequence is CASTRQRYTGELFF. DNA for the CDR3: TGTGCCAGCACTAGACAGCGTTACACCGGGGAGCTGTTTTTT.

The chain carries TRBV5-6 and TRBJ2-1, with D maybe TRBD2 (6 bases). The CDR3 spans 13 residues. V shed 4 bases and J shed 6 bases, with 11 bases lying between them. Germline V gives CDR1 SGHDT, CDR2 YYEEEE. CDR3 DNA: TGTGCCAGCAGCGTAGCGACTAGCAATGAGCAGTTCTTC. It translates to CASSVATSNEQFF.

This sequence joins TRBV6-1 and TRBJ1-1; D not resolved. The CDR3 extends over 15 amino acids. The V end lost 0 bases, the J end lost 6 bases, and 14 bases lay between the germline ends. Per germline, CDR1 MNHNS and CDR2 SASEGT. In nucleotides, the CDR3 is TGTGCCAGCAGTGAAGCTGGTGGGCTAACTCCTGAAGCTTTCTTT. Translated: CASSEAGGLTPEAFF.

The chain combines TRBV15 with TRBJ2-1; TRBD1 or TRBD2 may be the D gene (5 bases each). The V gene's germline CDR1 is LNHNV and CDR2 YYDKDF (reference sequence). This CDR3 is 14 amino acids long. Trimming took 3 bases from V and 9 from J, leaving 15 bases between them. CDR3 sequence: CATSSGGPAGEQFF. The CDR3 DNA follows: TGTGCCACCAGCAGTGGGGGACCGGCGGGTGAGCAGTTCTTC.

The chain has TRBV7-2 and TRBJ2-2, with D perhaps TRBD2 (6 bases). The CDR3 sequence is 13 residues long. V lost 7 bases to trimming and J lost 7 bases, with 13 bases between them. Germline V CDR1 and CDR2: SGHTA, FQGNSA. In DNA, the CDR3 is TGTGCCAGCACCCTGACTAGTTACGGGGAGCTGTTTTTT. It translates to CASTLTSYGELFF.

The V call is TRBV28, the J call TRBJ2-7; a possible D gene is TRBD1 (6 bases). The germline gives CDR1 MDHEN, CDR2 SYDVKM. CDR3 length: 14 residues. V was shortened by 3 bases and J by 0 bases, with 9 bases between the two germline ends. CDR3 nucleotide sequence: TGTGCCAGCAGTTTTTACAGGGACTCCTACGAGCAGTACTTC. Translated, it gives CASSFYRDSYEQYF.

The V gene is TRBV2, the J gene TRBJ2-7, with 10 bases identical to TRBD2. This CDR3 comprises 15 residues. CDR1 and CDR2 (germline): SNHLY, FYNNEI. Unmatched junction bases numbered 4, after V lost 2 bases and J lost 3 bases. This CDR3 reads CASSEHASGSYEQYF. CDR3 sequence (DNA): TGTGCCAGCAGTGAACACGCTAGCGGGAGCTACGAGCAGTACTTC.

The chain uses TRBV19 and TRBJ1-4, with a possible D match to TRBD1 (5 bases). The CDR3 loop spans 17 amino acids. V was trimmed by 6 bases and J by 7 bases, leaving 24 bases between them. CDR1 and CDR2 from the germline V gene are LNHDA and SQIVND (reference sequence). The CDR3 loop reads CASRRGFQQAMIEKLFF. The DNA for the CDR3 is TGTGCCAGTAGGCGAGGGTTCCAACAGGCGATGATTGAAAAACTGTTTTTT.

This clone occurred once. This chain links TRBV11-2 with TRBJ2-7, with 11 nucleotides matching TRBD2. The CDR3 is 17 residues long. CDR1 and CDR2 (germline): SGHAT, FQNNGV. Trimming removed 5 bases from V and 2 bases from J; junction bases left unmatched: 11. CDR3 region: CASSLNVAGGVPYEQYF. CDR3 bases: TGTGCCAGCAGCCTGAACGTAGCGGGAGGGGTTCCCTACGAGCAGTACTTC.

The rearrangement uses TRBV7-9 and TRBJ2-7; D possibly corresponds to TRBD1 (5 bases). CDR1 is SEHNR and CDR2 is FQNEAQ in the germline V gene (reference sequence). This CDR3 region has 11 residues. Trimming left V 2 bases short and J 6 bases short, with 5 bases between. The CDR3 sequence is CASSLRGEQYF. In DNA, the CDR3 is TGTGCCAGCAGCTTAAGGGGCGAGCAGTACTTC.

V and J are TRBV5-5 and TRBJ1-2; D ambiguous. CDR3 length: 13 residues. Per germline, CDR1 SGHKS and CDR2 YYEKEE (reference sequence). V lost 4 bases, J lost 8 bases, and 15 bases lay in between. The CDR3, as DNA: TGTGCCAGCAGCCCCGGGCCCCGGGAAGGCTACACCTTC. Translating it yields CASSPGPREGYTF.

The gene calls are TRBV2 and TRBJ2-7; the D call may be TRBD1 or TRBD2 (5 bases each). Looked up from germline, CDR1 is SNHLY and CDR2 is FYNNEI. With 5 bases removed from V and 7 bases from J, the gap between germline ends came to 30 bases. There are 18 residues in the CDR3. CDR3 protein: CASSSPGPRDAFRREQYF. The CDR3 DNA follows: TGTGCCAGCAGTTCTCCGGGGCCCCGGGACGCATTTCGACGGGAGCAGTACTTC.